Described below is a single T cell receptor (beta chain) sequence and its context. This specimen comes from a study of PD-L1 blockade in urothelial cancer. Study-level information: Across blood samples, T cells had a median count of approximately 130,000.

This CDR3 is 13 amino acids long. The V gene lost 2 bases and the J gene lost 3 bases, with 8 bases spanning the gap. Germline assignment: CDR1 MNHNS and CDR2 SASEGT. Specified time point: pretreatment peripheral blood. Libraries were prepared by immunoSEQ multiplex PCR; TCRdb keeps only in-frame clonotypes and omits some of them. This sample has roughly 130,000 clones, with 65% to 85% found just once. The TCR was taken from a man between 50 and 59 years old with urothelial cancer. This sample comprised PBMCs, obtained around atezolizumab (anti-PD-L1) treatment. This chain links TRBV6-1 with TRBJ2-7; D is undetermined. CDR3 sequence (DNA): TGTGCCAGCAGTGAAACTTTCGGCTACGAGCAGTACTTC. This codes for CASSETFGYEQYF.